This T cell receptor (beta chain) was sequenced during a study of cytomegalovirus exposure and HLA in healthy donors. General study points: Rarity characterized most TCR sequences, yet some public TCRs appeared in many donors. Productive status was seen about 87% or about 30% of the time for most TCR beta V segments in an earlier analysis. Later analysis suggested most CMV-associated TCR beta chains were HLA-restricted. TCR beta V- and J-gene trimming was later associated with a missense DCLRE1C variant.

This PCR relied on a set of 60 Vbeta primers and 13 Jbeta primers. Assay used: immunoSEQ multiplex PCR; TCRdb lists only in-frame clones, some missing. This table holds approximately 120,000 clones, over 60% found once. With 0 bases clipped from V and 7 bases from J, the junction kept 5 bases outside the gene matches. This CDR3 spans 14 amino acids. To note about this clone: Antigen specificity is unknown.

The specimen was PBMCs. The receptor was derived from a man aged 50-60 years in good health and CMV-seronegative. V is TRBV5-3 and J is TRBJ1-2; 8 positions agree with TRBD1. TRBV5-3 is recorded as an ORF, its role being uncertain. The CDR3 bases are TGTGCCAGAAGCTTGGCCGGACAGGGAGCTGGCTACACCTTC. Its protein product is CARSLAGQGAGYTF.